This T cell receptor (beta chain) was found in a study of T cell responses to AZD1222 COVID-19 vaccine. With regard to this clone: Its antigen remains unidentified.

The germline V and J ends were trimmed by 4 bases and 4 bases, with 13 bases remaining between them. CDR1 and CDR2 from the germline V gene are SQVTM and ANQGSEA. This CDR3 contains 13 residues. Sequencing used immunoSEQ multiplex PCR; TCRdb keeps in-frame clones, though not all of them. The sample has about 160,000 clones; about nine tenths are singletons. Notes on the study in general: The study reported that nearly half of spike-specific TCRs target unmutated variant regions.

The genes are TRBV29-1 and TRBJ1-1; the D is unclear. The TCR comes from an adult in good health. This sample comprised peripheral blood, obtained on day 0 of AZD1222 vaccination. The CDR3 region is CSVAARLSTEAFF. DNA for the CDR3: TGCAGCGTTGCGGCCAGGCTTTCCACTGAAGCTTTCTTT.